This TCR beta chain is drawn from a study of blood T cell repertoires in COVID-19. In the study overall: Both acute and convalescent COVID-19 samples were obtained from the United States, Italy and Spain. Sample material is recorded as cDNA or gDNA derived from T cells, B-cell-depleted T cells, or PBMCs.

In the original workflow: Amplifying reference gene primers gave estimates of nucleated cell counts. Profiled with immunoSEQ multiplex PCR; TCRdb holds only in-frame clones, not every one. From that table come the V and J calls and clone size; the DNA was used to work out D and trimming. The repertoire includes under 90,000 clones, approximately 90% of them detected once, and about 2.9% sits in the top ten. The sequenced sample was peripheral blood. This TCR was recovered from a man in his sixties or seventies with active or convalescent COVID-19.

CDR3 sequence (DNA): TGCGCCAGCAGCCAAGTGGAGGGAGTAGCGGGAGGTTGGGAGACCCAGTACTTC. As protein: CASSQVEGVAGGWETQYF. The V gene is TRBV4-1, the J gene TRBJ2-5, with 10 nucleotides matching TRBD2. The J segment lost 5 bases and the V segment lost 1 base, leaving 13 bases of the junction unmatched. Germline values: CDR1 MGHRA, CDR2 YSYEKL. This CDR3 is built from 18 residues.